Shown below are 23 T cell receptor beta chains from a single sample sequenced in a study of blood T cell repertoires in COVID-19. Profiling relied on immunoSEQ multiplex PCR, and the TCRdb table lists in-frame clones only, not all of them. The sample has fewer than 40,000 clones, 75% to 85% seen once. The sequenced sample was peripheral blood. The origin of the receptors is a man aged 70 or older with acute or convalescent COVID-19.

The chain uses TRBV3-1 (or the pseudogene TRBV3-2) and TRBJ2-7; 8 bases align to TRBD1. Trimming cost V 4 bases and J 0 bases; bases outside gene matches: 5. Germline values: CDR1 LGHDT, CDR2 YNNKEL (reference sequence). The CDR3 totals 15 residues. The CDR3 nucleotides are TGTGCCAGCAGCCCCGGACAGGGTGGCTCCTACGAGCAGTACTTC. Translating it yields CASSPGQGGSYEQYF.

This chain joins TRBV11-2 and TRBJ2-1, with a weak D call TRBD2 (5 bases). There are 17 residues in the CDR3. The V end lost 8 bases, the J end lost 1 base, and 21 bases lay between the germline ends. The germline CDR1 and CDR2 sequences are SGHAT and FQNNGV. CDR3 protein: CASGHLSREISYNEQFF. CDR3 nucleotide sequence: TGTGCCAGCGGCCATTTATCGAGGGAGATTTCCTACAATGAGCAGTTCTTC.

The rearrangement joins TRBV5-1 to TRBJ1-2; TRBD1 matches 7 bases. This CDR3 is built from 14 residues. CDR1 is SGHRS and CDR2 is YFSETQ in the germline V gene. The junction had 2 bases not matched to a gene; V was cut back by 0 bases and J by 3 bases. CDR3 nucleotides: TGCGCCAGCAGCTTGGACCAGGGGGACTATGGCTACACCTTC. This sequence encodes CASSLDQGDYGYTF.

The gene calls are TRBV9 and TRBJ2-3; 11 bases are shared with TRBD2. CDR1 and CDR2 (germline): SGDLS, YYNGEE. With 3 bases clipped from V and 1 base from J, the junction kept 7 bases outside the gene matches. The CDR3 is 17 residues long. The CDR3 loop is CASSGWPGLAGTDTQYF. DNA of the CDR3: TGTGCCAGCAGCGGGTGGCCGGGACTAGCGGGCACAGATACGCAGTATTTT. Complete variable domain (other parts from reference TRBV9 and TRBJ2-3): DSGVTQTPKHLITATGQRVTLRCSPRSGDLSVYWYQQSLDQGLQFLIQYYNGEERAKGNILERFSAQQFPDLHSELNLSSLELGDSALYFCASSGWPGLAGTDTQYFGPGTRLTVL.

The chain recombines TRBV11-3 with TRBJ2-1; TRBD1 matches 8 bases. This CDR3 has 16 residues. J gave up 7 bases and V 1 base, and 9 bases lay outside the gene matches. The germline V gene has CDR1 SGHNT and CDR2 YENEEA. CDR3 sequence: CASSLGGQGARNEQFF. CDR3 nucleotides: TGTGCCAGCAGCTTAGGGGGTCAGGGGGCCCGTAATGAGCAGTTCTTC.

The V call is TRBV20-1, the J call TRBJ2-1, with a weak D call TRBD2 (6 bases). V was pared by 7 bases and J by 4 bases, with 8 bases between. The CDR3 has 11 amino acids. CDR1 and CDR2 (germline): DFQATT, SNEGSKA (reference sequence). The CDR3 DNA is TGCAGTGGGCGGGGATACAATGAGCAGTTCTTC. The encoded protein is CSGRGYNEQFF.

The rearrangement joins TRBV7-3 to TRBJ1-1, with D uncertain. Trimming removed 5 bases from V and 0 bases from J, with 10 bases in between. Germline V lookup: CDR1 SGHTA, CDR2 FQGTGA. This CDR3 comprises 14 residues. CDR3 bases: TGTGCCAGCAGCCCCTCAGGCATGAACACTGAAGCTTTCTTT. Its translation is CASSPSGMNTEAFF.

This clone was counted a few times. The chain has TRBV6-5 and TRBJ1-4; no firm D call. The CDR3 covers 15 residues. Per the germline V gene, CDR1 is MNHEY and CDR2 is SVGAGI. Trimming pared 6 bases from V and 5 bases from J, leaving 16 bases between. The CDR3 here is CASRPEAGRNEKLFF. CDR3 DNA sequence: TGTGCCAGCAGGCCCGAAGCAGGCCGGAATGAAAAACTGTTTTTT.

The CDR3 sequence: CASSLGRINEKLFF. The CDR3 DNA sequence: TGTGCCAGCAGCCTGGGGCGGATTAATGAAAAACTGTTTTTT. The chain combines TRBV7-9 with TRBJ1-4; D might be TRBD1 (5 bases). Trimming took off 5 bases at V and 4 bases at J, with 11 bases between the two ends. Germline V gene lookup returns CDR1 SEHNR and CDR2 FQNEAQ (reference sequence). This CDR3 spans 14 amino acids.

The chain couples TRBV6-2 or TRBV6-3 to TRBJ2-7; TRBD2 aligns across 9 bases. The germline V gene encodes CDR1 MNHEY and CDR2 SVGEGT. The CDR3 loop spans 20 amino acids. Germline trimming cut 2 bases from V and 0 bases from J; bases unmatched to any gene: 17. The CDR3 is CASSYTLGLAAPIPSYEQYF. CDR3 coding DNA: TGTGCCAGCAGTTACACTTTGGGACTAGCAGCCCCGATCCCCTCCTACGAGCAGTACTTC.

V and J are TRBV18 and TRBJ1-4; perhaps TRBD1 as D (5 bases). Germline V gene lookup returns CDR1 KGHSH and CDR2 LQKENI. The CDR3 extends over 14 amino acids. Trimming pared 4 bases from V and 5 bases from J, leaving 11 bases between. The CDR3 DNA sequence: TGTGCCAGCTCACTTACAGGAGTCAATGAAAAACTGTTTTTT. Its protein product is CASSLTGVNEKLFF.

In this sample, this clone turned up once. The rearrangement links TRBV7-9 to TRBJ2-7; tentative D call: TRBD1 (5 bases). This CDR3 comprises 13 residues. Trimming removed 3 bases at V and 3 bases at J, with 9 bases between. CDR1 is SEHNR and CDR2 is FQNEAQ in the germline V gene (reference sequence). As DNA, the CDR3 is TGTGCCAGCAGCTTCAGGGTGGGCTACGAGCAGTACTTC. Translating gives CASSFRVGYEQYF.

This clone showed up just a few times. This chain connects TRBV10-3 to TRBJ2-1, with D possibly TRBD1 on 5 matching bases. This CDR3 has 14 amino acids. The germline V and J ends were trimmed by 4 bases and 2 bases, with 9 bases remaining between them. CDR1 is ENHRY, CDR2 SYGVKD, per germline. In DNA form, the CDR3 reads TGTGCCATCAGTGCAGGGTCCCCCTACAATGAGCAGTTCTTC. The encoded protein is CAISAGSPYNEQFF.

This chain uses TRBV19 with TRBJ1-5; D gene uncertain. Germline V gives CDR1 LNHDA, CDR2 SQIVND (reference sequence). V was clipped by 7 bases and J by 0 bases, with 4 bases between them. The CDR3 contains 12 residues. CDR3 sequence reads: CASTHSNQPQHF. The CDR3 coding sequence is TGTGCCAGTACCCATAGCAATCAGCCCCAGCATTTT.

The sample holds a few counts of this clone. This rearrangement joins TRBV7-3 to TRBJ2-1; no clear D gene. V dropped 5 bases and J dropped 6 bases, with 14 bases sitting between them. The CDR3 length is 14 residues. Germline loops: CDR1 SGHTA, CDR2 FQGTGA. This CDR3 reads CASSPPGLPNEQFF. CDR3 sequence (DNA): TGTGCCAGCAGCCCCCCTGGGCTCCCCAATGAGCAGTTCTTC.

This chain connects TRBV18 to TRBJ1-5; D gene ambiguous. The V gene lost 4 bases and the J gene lost 5 bases, with 9 bases spanning the gap. The CDR3 sequence is 13 residues long. Germline V CDR1 and CDR2: KGHSH, LQKENI. In DNA, the CDR3 is TGTGCCAGCTCACGAGGGCAGGATCAGCCCCAGCATTTT. Its protein product is CASSRGQDQPQHF. Filled out from reference TRBV18 and TRBJ1-5, the complete variable domain reads NAGVMQNPRHLVRRRGQEARLRCSPMKGHSHVYWYRQLPEEGLKFMVYLQKENIIDESGMPKERFSAEFPKEGPSILRIQQVVRGDSAAYFCASSRGQDQPQHFGDGTRLSIL.

This chain joins TRBV9 and TRBJ2-3, with D possibly matching TRBD1 (7 bases). The CDR3 length is 20 residues. The germline CDR1 and CDR2 sequences are SGDLS and YYNGEE. Deletions cut 3 bases from V and 0 bases from J, with 26 bases between. CDR3 nucleotides: TGTGCCAGCAGCGCTATGGGACAGAGGATTAGCGGAGTTAGCACAGATACGCAGTATTTT. It is translated as CASSAMGQRISGVSTDTQYF.

The chain couples TRBV9 to TRBJ2-7; 7 bases fit TRBD2. Germline V gene sequence: CDR1 SGDLS, CDR2 YYNGEE. CDR3 size: 14 residues. V shed 0 bases and J 3 bases; nucleotides not matched to a gene: 3. The CDR3 region is CASSVEGGSYEQYF. CDR3 DNA sequence: TGTGCCAGCAGCGTAGAGGGCGGGAGCTACGAGCAGTACTTC.

The V and J genes are TRBV5-6 and TRBJ1-2, with TRBD1 as a possible D gene (6 bases). Germline V lookup: CDR1 SGHDT, CDR2 YYEEEE. Trimming stripped 1 base from V and 4 bases from J, with 14 bases between. The CDR3 has 15 amino acids. The CDR3 is CASSLYGGQVYGYTF. DNA for the CDR3: TGTGCCAGCAGCTTGTACGGGGGGCAGGTCTATGGCTACACCTTC. Together with reference TRBV5-6 and TRBJ1-2, the CDR3 gives the full variable domain: DAGVTQSPTHLIKTRGQQVTLRCSPKSGHDTVSWYQQALGQGPQFIFQYYEEEERQRGNFPDRFSGHQFPNYSSELNVNALLLGDSALYLCASSLYGGQVYGYTFGSGTRLTVV.

V gene TRBV9 combines with J gene TRBJ2-2; D perhaps matches TRBD1 (5 bases). Trimming took 0 bases from V and 1 from J, leaving 13 bases between them. Germline-derived CDR1 and CDR2 are SGDLS and YYNGEE. CDR3 length: 17 amino acids. CDR3 DNA sequence: TGTGCCAGCAGCGTAGTCCCGACAGAGCGGAACACCGGGGAGCTGTTTTTT. Its translation: CASSVVPTERNTGELFF.

CDR3 residues: CASSDMRGGTEAFF. DNA for the CDR3: TGTGCCAGCAGTGACATGAGGGGAGGAACTGAAGCTTTCTTT. V and J are TRBV2 and TRBJ1-1; D might be TRBD1 (5 bases). This CDR3 is 14 amino acids long. Trimming took off 3 bases at V and 5 bases at J, with 13 bases between the two ends. CDR1 and CDR2 from the germline V gene are SNHLY and FYNNEI.

Relative to its sample, this clone is medium-sized (0.01 to 0.1%). This chain uses TRBV2 with TRBJ2-7, with 15 bases matching TRBD2. V lost 10 bases to trimming and J lost 7 bases; unmatched junction nucleotides: 17. The CDR3 covers 17 residues. Germline V gene data show CDR1 as SNHLY and CDR2 as FYNNEI. CDR3 sequence: CAILPGLAGGQRGEQYF. DNA for the CDR3: TGTGCCATCCTACCGGGACTAGCGGGAGGTCAGAGAGGGGAGCAGTACTTC. The variable domain in full, with the rest retrieved from reference TRBV2 and TRBJ2-7, is EPEVTQTPSHQVTQMGQEVILRCVPISNHLYFYWYRQILGQKVEFLVSFYNNEISEKSEIFDDQFSVERPDGSNFTLKIRSTKLEDSAMYFCAILPGLAGGQRGEQYFGPGTRLTVT.

The chain carries TRBV25-1 and TRBJ1-1, with D possibly TRBD1 on 5 matching bases. Trimming took off 3 bases at V and 2 bases at J, with 10 bases between the two ends. The CDR3 has 14 residues. CDR1 is MGHDK, CDR2 SYGVNS, per germline. CDR3: CASSDPRVNTEAFF. Here the CDR3 DNA reads TGTGCCAGCAGTGATCCCAGGGTAAACACTGAAGCTTTCTTT.